This TCR beta chain was found in a study of shared clonotypes between healthy human individuals. The study's findings and limits: Read depth was anticipated to influence clonotype sharing among donors. Of the naive CD4 clonotypes, around 4.9% were shared across a handful of donors.

The protocol was immunoSEQ multiplex PCR, while the TCRdb copy is restricted to in-frame clones and leaves out a portion. The sample has millions of clones; 90% to 95% are singletons. Donors included only healthy HIV-negative adults lacking recent acute infections or vaccinations. Into CD45RA+ naive and CD45RA-negative memory subsets, the CD4+ cells were split. The ends were cut back, 4 bases at V and 1 base at J, with 11 bases in the middle. The germline V gene has CDR1 GTSNPN and CDR2 SVGIG (reference sequence). The CDR3 runs to 14 residues. As concerns this clone: The antigen remains unidentified.

The chain employs TRBV30 and TRBJ2-1, with a tentative D call TRBD2 (5 bases). Sequencing was done on a sample of naive CD4+ T cells sorted from blood. Subset here: CD45RA+ positively selected. The clonotype was recovered from a man aged 18-30 years in good health. In DNA, the CDR3 is TGTGCCTGGAACCCGGGATTTTCCTACAATGAGCAGTTCTTC. Translation: CAWNPGFSYNEQFF. Full variable domain (remainder filled in from reference TRBV30 and TRBJ2-1): SQTIHQWPATLVQPVGSPLSLECTVEGTSNPNLYWYRQAAGRGLQLLFYSVGIGQISSEVPQNLSASRPQDRQFILSSKKLLLSDSGFYLCAWNPGFSYNEQFFGPGTRLTVL.